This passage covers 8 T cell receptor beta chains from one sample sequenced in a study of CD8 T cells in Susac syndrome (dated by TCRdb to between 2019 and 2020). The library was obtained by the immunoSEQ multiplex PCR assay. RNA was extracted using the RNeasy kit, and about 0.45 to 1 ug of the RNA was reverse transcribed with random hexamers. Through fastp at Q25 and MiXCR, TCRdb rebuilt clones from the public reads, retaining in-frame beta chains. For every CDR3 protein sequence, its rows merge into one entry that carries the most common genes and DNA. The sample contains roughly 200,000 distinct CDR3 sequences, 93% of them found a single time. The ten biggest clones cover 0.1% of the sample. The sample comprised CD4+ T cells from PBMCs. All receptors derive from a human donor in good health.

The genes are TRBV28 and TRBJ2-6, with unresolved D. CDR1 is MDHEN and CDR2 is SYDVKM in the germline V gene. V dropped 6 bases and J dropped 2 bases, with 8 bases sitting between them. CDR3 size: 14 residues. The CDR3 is CASRLFAGANVLTF. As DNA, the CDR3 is TGTGCCAGCAGACTTTTTGCTGGGGCCAACGTCCTGACTTTC.

The CDR3 DNA follows: TGCGCCAGCAGCCTTAATGGGGGGGGAACGGAAAAACTGTTTTTT. Its protein is CASSLNGGGTEKLFF. V and J are TRBV4-1 and TRBJ1-4; D possibly corresponds to TRBD1 (5 bases). V was trimmed by 4 bases and J by 8 bases, leaving 17 bases between them. Germline assignment: CDR1 MGHRA and CDR2 YSYEKL. The CDR3 is 15 amino acids.

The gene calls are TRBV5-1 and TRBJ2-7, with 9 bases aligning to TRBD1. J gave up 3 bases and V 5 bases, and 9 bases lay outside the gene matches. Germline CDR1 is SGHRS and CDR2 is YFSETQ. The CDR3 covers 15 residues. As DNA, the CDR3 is TGCGCCAGCAGAATTGGCCGGGACAGGGACTACGAGCAGTACTTC. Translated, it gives CASRIGRDRDYEQYF.

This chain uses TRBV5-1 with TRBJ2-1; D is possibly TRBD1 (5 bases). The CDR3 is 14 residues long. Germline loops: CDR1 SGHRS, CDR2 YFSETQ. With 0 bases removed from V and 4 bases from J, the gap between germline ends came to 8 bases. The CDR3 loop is CASSLEQGYNEQFF. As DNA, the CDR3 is TGCGCCAGCAGCTTGGAGCAGGGATACAATGAGCAGTTCTTC.

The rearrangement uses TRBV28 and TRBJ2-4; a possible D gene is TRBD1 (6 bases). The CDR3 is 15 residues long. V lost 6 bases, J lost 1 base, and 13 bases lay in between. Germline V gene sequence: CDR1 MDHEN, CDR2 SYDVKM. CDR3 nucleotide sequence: TGTGCCAGCAGCTCCGACAGGAGGGCCAAAAACATTCAGTACTTC. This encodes CASSSDRRAKNIQYF.

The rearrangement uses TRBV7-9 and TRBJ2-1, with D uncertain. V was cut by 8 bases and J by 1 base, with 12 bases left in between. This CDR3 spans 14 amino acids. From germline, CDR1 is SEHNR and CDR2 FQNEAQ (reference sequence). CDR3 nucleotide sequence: TGTGCCAGCGCGCTTGTACGATCCTACAATGAGCAGTTCTTC. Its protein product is CASALVRSYNEQFF. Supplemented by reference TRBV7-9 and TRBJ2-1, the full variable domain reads DTGVSQNPRHKITKRGQNVTFRCDPISEHNRLYWYRQTLGQGPEFLTYFQNEAQLEKSRLLSDRFSAERPKGSFSTLEIQRTEQGDSAMYLCASALVRSYNEQFFGPGTRLTVL.

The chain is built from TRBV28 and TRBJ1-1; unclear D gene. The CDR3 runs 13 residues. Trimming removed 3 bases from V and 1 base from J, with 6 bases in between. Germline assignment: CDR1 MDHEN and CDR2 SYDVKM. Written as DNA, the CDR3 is TGTGCCAGCAGTTTCGTAGCGAACACTGAAGCTTTCTTT. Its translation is CASSFVANTEAFF.

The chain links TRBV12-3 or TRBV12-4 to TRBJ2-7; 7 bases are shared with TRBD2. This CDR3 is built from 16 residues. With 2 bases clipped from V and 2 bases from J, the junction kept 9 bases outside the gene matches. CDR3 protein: CASSLNLASGTYEQYF. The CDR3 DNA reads TGTGCCAGCAGTTTAAACCTGGCTAGCGGTACCTACGAGCAGTACTTC.